The 22 T cell receptor beta chains below all came from one sample that was sequenced in a study of T cells after yellow fever vaccination. TCRdb reprocessed the 5' RACE reads with MiXCR, giving one entry per CDR3 protein. The sample contains about 360,000 distinct CDR3 sequences, around 6.4% of which appear only once. Material: PBMCs, obtained 5 days after the yellow fever booster vaccination. The origin of the receptors is a man aged 25 to 40 who received the YFV17D yellow fever vaccine.

The table lists this clonotype with many counts. The rearrangement links TRBV20-1 to TRBJ2-1, with D tentatively TRBD2 (7 bases). V lost 6 bases and J lost 7, with 16 bases in between. The CDR3 loop spans 13 amino acids. The V gene's germline CDR1 is DFQATT and CDR2 SNEGSKA (reference sequence). CDR3 nucleotide sequence: TGCAGTGCCCAAAGGGGGAGGGTAAATGAGCAGTTCTTC. Translated: CSAQRGRVNEQFF.

This clonotype has only a few counts. The CDR3 DNA follows: TGTGCCAGACAATGTTACGGGGGTGGCTACACCTTC. Encoded protein: CARQCYGGGYTF. The rearrangement links TRBV5-5 to TRBJ1-2; D may be TRBD1 (5 bases). The V and J ends lost 8 bases and 7 bases respectively, with 15 bases between them. Per the germline V gene, CDR1 is SGHKS and CDR2 is YYEKEE (reference sequence). The CDR3 contains 12 residues.

At least ten counts were recorded for this clonotype. The V and J genes are TRBV12-5 and TRBJ2-3; 8 nucleotides align to TRBD2. This CDR3 comprises 15 residues. CDR1 LGHNT and CDR2 FRNRAP come from the germline V gene. The V segment lost 5 bases and the J segment 8 bases; nucleotides outside the gene matches: 12. The CDR3 loop reads CASGPRGAGVGTQYF. CDR3 nucleotides: TGTGCTAGTGGTCCCCGGGGAGCGGGAGTGGGTACGCAGTATTTT.

The sample holds many counts of this clonotype. The chain combines TRBV6-1 with TRBJ2-1; 7 bases line up with TRBD2. This CDR3 is 15 amino acids long. Germline-derived CDR1 and CDR2 are MNHNS and SASEGT. V shed 5 bases, J shed 1 base, and the junction held 5 bases outside the gene matches. In DNA, the CDR3 is TGTGCCAGCAGTCCTCAAGCGGGGTCCTACAATGAGCAGTTCTTC. It encodes CASSPQAGSYNEQFF.

The chain couples TRBV5-1 to TRBJ2-1, with 7 bases aligning to TRBD2. CDR1 SGHRS and CDR2 YFSETQ come from the germline V gene. CDR3 length equals 13 residues. Losses at the gene ends were 1 base for V and 6 bases for J; bases not matched to a gene: 1. CDR3 sequence reads: CASSLTSANEQFF. The CDR3 coding sequence is TGCGCCAGCAGCTTGACTAGCGCCAATGAGCAGTTCTTC.

This clonotype was counted at least ten times. This chain links TRBV28 with TRBJ2-7; the D gene is possibly TRBD1 (5 bases). The CDR3 covers 13 residues. Germline lookup yields CDR1 MDHEN and CDR2 SYDVKM. Trimming took off 7 bases at V and 3 bases at J, with 13 bases between the two ends. The CDR3 bases are TGTGCCAGCACCTTGGACACTTTCTACGAGCAGTACTTC. It yields the protein CASTLDTFYEQYF.

This clonotype has more than one count but fewer than ten. The chain recombines TRBV12-3 or TRBV12-4 with TRBJ2-1; TRBD2 aligns across 8 bases. The trim removed 3 bases at V and 10 bases at J, leaving 14 bases unmatched. This CDR3 spans 16 amino acids. This CDR3 is CASSFLGAGRGGEQFF. The CDR3 DNA reads as TGTGCCAGCAGTTTTTTAGGGGCTGGGCGCGGGGGGGAGCAGTTCTTC.

At least ten counts were recorded for this clonotype. This rearrangement joins TRBV6-1 to TRBJ2-7, with 7 nucleotides matching TRBD1. With 5 bases clipped from V and 4 bases from J, the junction kept 5 bases outside the gene matches. CDR3 length: 13 residues. The germline V gene encodes CDR1 MNHNS and CDR2 SASEGT. CDR3 nucleotides: TGTGCCAGCAGTCAGGGACAGAAATACGAGCAGTACTTC. It yields the protein CASSQGQKYEQYF.

In the case of this clonotype: Just one base apart from a much larger clone, this may be a read error. The chain joins TRBV20-1 to TRBJ2-2, with 11 bases that match TRBD2. With 5 bases clipped from V and 1 base from J, the junction kept 0 bases outside the gene matches. There are 14 residues in the CDR3. Germline values: CDR1 DFQATT, CDR2 SNEGSKA (reference sequence). The CDR3 DNA reads as TGCAGTGCTGGGACTAGCGGGAACACCGGGGAGCTGTTTTTT. Translating gives CSAGTSGNTGELFF.

The chain carries TRBV7-9 and TRBJ2-5; 7 bases map to TRBD1. The CDR3 contains 14 residues. J lost 5 bases, V lost 4 bases, and 7 bases had no gene match. The V gene's germline CDR1 is SEHNR and CDR2 FQNEAQ (reference sequence). CDR3 loop: CASSYQTGNETQYF. The DNA for the CDR3 is TGTGCCAGCAGCTACCAGACAGGGAACGAGACCCAGTACTTC.

This clonotype has only a few counts. The chain links TRBV6-1 to TRBJ1-4, with D possibly being TRBD1 (6 bases). The CDR3 has 14 amino acids. Germline V gene lookup returns CDR1 MNHNS and CDR2 SASEGT. V lost 7 bases and J lost 8, with 17 bases in between. The CDR3 loop is CASNLVTGREKLFF. CDR3 DNA sequence: TGTGCCAGCAATCTGGTGACAGGACGGGAAAAACTGTTTTTT.

This sequence joins TRBV7-9 and TRBJ1-4; possibly TRBD1 for D (5 bases). Trimming took 1 base from V and 8 from J, leaving 14 bases between them. The germline gives CDR1 SEHNR, CDR2 FQNEAQ (reference sequence). CDR3 size: 15 residues. The chain's CDR3 is CASSLDRQLLEKLFF. CDR3 in DNA: TGTGCCAGCAGCTTAGATAGACAGTTACTCGAAAAACTGTTTTTT.

This clonotype has a count of ten or more. The V gene is TRBV7-2, the J gene TRBJ1-1; the D is unclear. The CDR3 consists of 13 residues. Germline CDR1 SGHTA, CDR2 FQGNSA. Trimming pared 5 bases from V and 1 base from J, leaving 8 bases between. CDR3 in amino acids: CASSPGRNTEAFF. CDR3 DNA sequence: TGTGCCAGCAGCCCAGGACGGAACACTGAAGCTTTCTTT.

This clonotype showed up many times. The chain employs TRBV11-2 and TRBJ2-3; D call uncertain. The CDR3 is 14 residues long. Between the trimmed V and J ends, which lost 4 bases and 2 bases, there was a span of 10 bases. Germline V CDR1 and CDR2: SGHAT, FQNNGV. The CDR3 region is CASSYGSLTDTQYF. In DNA form, the CDR3 reads TGTGCCAGCAGCTATGGGTCCCTCACAGATACGCAGTATTTT.

At least ten counts were recorded for this clonotype. CDR3 protein: CSALGGLTNEQFF. The CDR3 DNA reads TGCAGTGCCCTAGGGGGGCTAACCAATGAGCAGTTCTTC. The V gene is TRBV20-1, the J gene TRBJ2-1, with D perhaps given as TRBD1 or TRBD2 (6 bases each). Per the germline V gene, CDR1 is DFQATT and CDR2 is SNEGSKA (reference sequence). The V end was cut by 6 bases, the J end by 6 bases, with 15 bases between. The CDR3 covers 13 residues.

This clonotype has a handful of counts. The chain carries TRBV20-1 and TRBJ2-7; maybe TRBD2 (6 bases). The V and J ends lost 4 bases and 0 bases respectively, with 13 bases between them. The CDR3 contains 14 residues. Germline CDR1 DFQATT, CDR2 SNEGSKA (reference sequence). As DNA, the CDR3 is TGCAGTGCTACTTTGGAGGGGCGCTCCTACGAGCAGTACTTC. The encoded protein is CSATLEGRSYEQYF.

This clonotype was counted at least ten times. J is TRBJ2-7 and V is TRBV4-3, with D perhaps TRBD1 (6 bases). Trimming cost V 4 bases and J 7 bases, with 17 bases left between them. Germline V gives CDR1 LGHNA, CDR2 YSLEER. The CDR3 extends over 14 amino acids. This CDR3 is CASSLRTASSEQYF. In nucleotides, the CDR3 is TGCGCCAGCAGCCTCCGGACAGCCTCTTCGGAGCAGTACTTC.

The sample holds a few counts of this clonotype. V and J are TRBV5-1 and TRBJ2-3; the match to TRBD1 covers 10 bases. After removal of 4 bases from V and 4 bases from J, the junction contained 6 bases not matched to a gene. CDR3 size: 15 residues. Germline CDR1 is SGHRS and CDR2 is YFSETQ. CDR3 in amino acids: CASSPRDRGADTQYF. The CDR3 region has the DNA TGCGCCAGCAGCCCCCGGGACAGGGGAGCAGATACGCAGTATTTT.

This chain connects TRBV5-1 to TRBJ1-2; 9 bases are shared with TRBD1. The trim removed 5 bases at V and 5 bases at J, leaving 13 bases unmatched. The CDR3 spans 16 residues. Germline V gene sequence: CDR1 SGHRS, CDR2 YFSETQ. The CDR3 nucleotides are TGCGCCAGCAGTCTTGGGCAGGACAGGGGTGGATATGGCTACACCTTC. This translates into CASSLGQDRGGYGYTF.

A note on this clonotype: A junction end diverges from the germline sequence, so it may reflect a read error. This chain links TRBV5-6 with TRBJ2-3; no clear D gene. The CDR3 consists of 14 residues. Looked up from germline, CDR1 is SGHDT and CDR2 is YYEEEE. CDR3 sequence reads: CASSLPGFADTQNF. CDR3 sequence (DNA): TGTGCCAGCAGCTTGCCTGGGTTCGCAGATACGCAGAATTTT.

V gene TRBV7-3 combines with J gene TRBJ2-6; 8 bases fit TRBD1. The CDR3 is 16 amino acids. Per the germline V gene, CDR1 is SGHTA and CDR2 is FQGTGA. V lost 5 bases to trimming and J lost 0 bases; unmatched junction nucleotides: 3. CDR3 loop: CASSRDRSSGANVLTF. The CDR3, as DNA: TGTGCCAGCAGCCGGGACAGGAGCTCTGGGGCCAACGTCCTGACTTTC.

The V gene is TRBV7-8, the J gene TRBJ1-6, with 11 bases fitting TRBD1. This CDR3 comprises 15 residues. Per germline, CDR1 SGHVS and CDR2 FQNEAQ. V was pared by 6 bases and J by 10 bases, with 8 bases of the junction left unmatched. The CDR3 region is CASRQDRGRRSPLHF. As DNA, the CDR3 is TGTGCCAGCAGGCAGGACAGGGGGCGTAGATCACCCCTCCACTTT.